This TCR beta chain comes out of a study of cytomegalovirus exposure and HLA in healthy donors. Whole-study context: One earlier analysis, a look at 150 million to 200 million T cells, found some 100 million unique TCR beta sequences.

PCR was performed using 60 Vbeta and 13 Jbeta primers. The method was immunoSEQ multiplex PCR; TCRdb's version includes in-frame clones alone and lacks a portion of them. The table lists approximately 120,000 clones, 81% of them singletons. Germline V gene data show CDR1 as MNHNS and CDR2 as SASEGT. V was pared by 6 bases and J by 5 bases, with 4 bases of the junction left unmatched. This CDR3 is 15 amino acids long. The sample taken for sequencing was PBMCs. The sequence derives from a woman between 25 and 40 years old in good health and CMV-seronegative. The chain combines TRBV6-1 with TRBJ1-6; 10 nucleotides align to TRBD1. The CDR3 reads CASRMDRGDNSPLHF. The CDR3 nucleotides read TGTGCCAGCAGAATGGACAGGGGGGATAATTCACCCCTCCACTTT.